Following are 32 T cell receptor beta chains from one sample sequenced in a study of blood T cell repertoires in COVID-19. The protocol was immunoSEQ multiplex PCR, while the TCRdb copy is restricted to in-frame clones and leaves out a portion. The repertoire holds 84,000 or so clones, with 85% as singletons. The source material was peripheral blood. These receptors were collected from a woman between 65 and 79 years old with active or convalescent COVID-19.

The gene calls are TRBV29-1 and TRBJ2-2, with TRBD2 identical over 9 bases. This CDR3 has 17 residues. Germline values: CDR1 SQVTM, CDR2 ANQGSEA. J was trimmed by 3 bases and V by 7 bases; bases with no gene match: 15. The CDR3 here is CSASGGRGGADTGELFF. The DNA of the CDR3 is TGCAGCGCCTCCGGGGGGCGCGGGGGGGCGGACACCGGGGAGCTGTTTTTT.

The chain's CDR3 is CANTAPGQGQETQYF. In nucleotides, the CDR3 is TGTGCCAACACCGCCCCGGGACAGGGTCAAGAGACCCAGTACTTC. This chain joins TRBV27 and TRBJ2-5, with 9 nucleotides matching TRBD1. CDR3 length equals 15 residues. V lost 10 bases to trimming and J lost 2 bases; unmatched junction nucleotides: 11. The germline V gene has CDR1 MNHEY and CDR2 SMNVEV (reference sequence).

The J gene is TRBJ1-2, the V gene TRBV7-6; D is unresolved. CDR3 size: 14 residues. Between the trimmed V and J ends, which lost 5 bases and 1 base, there was a span of 11 bases. Germline V gene sequence: CDR1 SGHVS, CDR2 FNYEAQ. As DNA, the CDR3 is TGTGCCAGCAGCCCGCAAATAGATAACTATGGCTACACCTTC. It encodes CASSPQIDNYGYTF.

This clone is labeled medium-sized (0.01 to 0.1%). The chain links TRBV6-5 to TRBJ1-3, with TRBD1 as a possible D gene (5 bases). CDR1 MNHEY and CDR2 SVGAGI come from the germline V gene. Trimming took off 8 bases at V and 4 bases at J, with 15 bases between the two ends. This CDR3 has 14 residues. The CDR3 nucleotides read TGTGCCAGCTCACTGTTGGGGCACGGAAACACCATATATTTT. This gives the protein CASSLLGHGNTIYF.

This chain uses TRBV2 with TRBJ1-5; D uncertain. Deletions cut 6 bases from V and 5 bases from J, with 8 bases between. Germline V CDR1 and CDR2: SNHLY, FYNNEI. The CDR3 has 12 residues. CDR3 DNA: TGTGCCAGCAGAAGAGATGATCAGCCCCAGCATTTT. Translated: CASRRDDQPQHF.

V and J are TRBV19 and TRBJ1-6, with 11 bases lining up with TRBD1. The CDR3 contains 15 residues. Germline CDR1 and CDR2: LNHDA and SQIVND (reference sequence). V lost 8 bases, J lost 6 bases, and 6 bases stayed unmatched. DNA of the CDR3: TGTGCCAGTTCGACCGGGACAGGGGGTAATTCACCCCTCCACTTT. It encodes CASSTGTGGNSPLHF.

The rearrangement links TRBV10-1 to TRBJ1-5, with 10 bases that match TRBD1. From germline, CDR1 is WNHNN and CDR2 SYGVQD (reference sequence). V lost 10 bases to trimming and J lost 3 bases; unmatched junction nucleotides: 24. The CDR3 consists of 20 residues. The CDR3 sequence is CANSRPPGQGTFDNNQPQHF. In DNA, the CDR3 is TGCGCCAACTCAAGGCCCCCGGGACAGGGGACTTTTGATAACAATCAGCCCCAGCATTTT.

This clone was seen a few times. The rearrangement joins TRBV7-9 to TRBJ1-5; 9 bases align to TRBD1. The length of the CDR3 is 15 residues. V was pared by 5 bases and J by 5 bases, with 7 bases of the junction left unmatched. Germline lookup yields CDR1 SEHNR and CDR2 FQNEAQ (reference sequence). The CDR3 loop is CASSGHRDRDQPQHF. The CDR3 DNA follows: TGTGCCAGCAGCGGACACCGGGACAGGGATCAGCCCCAGCATTTT.

The chain uses TRBV7-8 and TRBJ1-2; D is possibly TRBD1 (5 bases). The CDR3 is 15 residues long. Trimming removed 5 bases at V and 2 bases at J, with 15 bases between. The germline CDR1 and CDR2 sequences are SGHVS and FQNEAQ. CDR3 amino acids: CASSQRTGENYGYTF. DNA for the CDR3: TGTGCCAGCAGCCAAAGAACAGGAGAGAACTATGGCTACACCTTC.

This clone was detected only once. This chain uses TRBV15 with TRBJ1-2; D may be TRBD1 (6 bases). The CDR3 is 12 amino acids. V was pared by 5 bases and J by 3 bases, with 7 bases between. The germline CDR1 and CDR2 sequences are LNHNV and YYDKDF (reference sequence). The CDR3 here is CATSPGDYGYTF. For the CDR3, the DNA is TGTGCCACCAGCCCAGGGGACTATGGCTACACCTTC.

The chain links TRBV18 to TRBJ1-4; 10 positions agree with TRBD1. The V and J ends lost 1 base and 6 bases, in that order; junction bases with no gene match: 2. The CDR3 spans 15 residues. Germline lookup yields CDR1 KGHSH and CDR2 LQKENI. The CDR3, as DNA: TGTGCCAGCTCACCACTAGGGACAGGGGATGAAAAACTGTTTTTT. Protein: CASSPLGTGDEKLFF.

The chain joins TRBV6-6 to TRBJ1-4; no clear D. Germline V CDR1 and CDR2: MNHNY, SVGAGI (reference sequence). CDR3 size: 11 residues. Trimming cost V 2 bases and J 11 bases, with 6 bases left between them. The CDR3: CASSYERKLFF. In nucleotides, the CDR3 is TGTGCCAGCAGTTACGAGAGGAAACTGTTTTTT.

The chain couples TRBV27 to TRBJ2-7; D remains ambiguous. The CDR3 sequence is 13 residues long. Germline-derived CDR1 and CDR2 are MNHEY and SMNVEV (reference sequence). V lost 6 bases and J lost 0, with 9 bases in between. As DNA, the CDR3 is TGTGCCAGCAGGTTTATTAGCTCCTACGAGCAGTACTTC. This gives the protein CASRFISSYEQYF.

The chain carries TRBV6-6 and TRBJ2-7; a possible D gene is TRBD1 (6 bases). Trimming shortened V by 6 bases and J by 2 bases, and 17 bases separated the two germline ends. CDR3 size: 15 residues. Germline CDR1 and CDR2: MNHNY and SVGAGI (reference sequence). CDR3 sequence (DNA): TGTGCCAGCAGACGTTCAGGGGAAGGAGCCTACGAGCAGTACTTC. Translating gives CASRRSGEGAYEQYF.

This chain links TRBV9 with TRBJ2-7; D might be TRBD2 (5 bases). V lost 0 bases, J lost 7 bases, and 11 bases lay in between. The V gene's germline CDR1 is SGDLS and CDR2 YYNGEE. The CDR3 sequence is 13 residues long. The CDR3 is CASSVDVTGEQYF. The CDR3 DNA follows: TGTGCCAGCAGCGTAGATGTGACGGGGGAGCAGTACTTC.

This clone was seen a single time. The genes are TRBV13 and TRBJ2-1; D is possibly TRBD1 (5 bases). Germline CDR1 is PRHDT and CDR2 is FYEKMQ (reference sequence). V was shortened by 5 bases and J by 0 bases, with 17 bases between the two germline ends. This CDR3 spans 17 amino acids. The CDR3 loop reads CASSPAWGSSSYNEQFF. The CDR3 DNA sequence: TGTGCCAGCAGCCCCGCGTGGGGCAGCAGCTCCTACAATGAGCAGTTCTTC. Drawing the rest from reference TRBV13 and TRBJ2-1, the complete variable domain is AAGVIQSPRHLIKEKRETATLKCYPIPRHDTVYWYQQGPGQDPQFLISFYEKMQSDKGSIPDRFSAQQFSDYHSELNMSSLELGDSALYFCASSPAWGSSSYNEQFFGPGTRLTVL.

Remarks on this clone: A much larger clone lies a single base off, so this may be a read error. The chain uses TRBV6-4 and TRBJ2-2; D ambiguous. The germline V gene has CDR1 MRHNA and CDR2 SNTAGT. Deletions cut 5 bases from V and 2 bases from J, with 3 bases between. There are 12 residues in the CDR3. The CDR3: CASSLNTGELFF. CDR3 sequence (DNA): TGTGCCAGCAGTCTTAACACCGGGGAGCTGTTTTTT.

This CDR3 is CASSSGQGTHTF. The CDR3 DNA follows: TGCGCCAGCAGCTCGGGACAGGGGACTCACACCTTC. The chain links TRBV5-1 to TRBJ1-2; 10 positions match TRBD1. Looked up from germline, CDR1 is SGHRS and CDR2 is YFSETQ. V trimming: 3 bases; J trimming: 12 bases; junction bases outside the gene matches: 5. CDR3 length equals 12 residues.

This clone was found once. The chain is built from TRBV29-1 and TRBJ2-1, with D possibly being TRBD1 (6 bases). Germline V CDR1 and CDR2: SQVTM, ANQGSEA. This CDR3 comprises 15 residues. The ends were cut back, 0 bases at V and 6 bases at J, with 15 bases in the middle. The DNA of the CDR3 is TGCAGCGTTGAAGAGGTGCGACAGGTATTCAATGAGCAGTTCTTC. Its protein is CSVEEVRQVFNEQFF.

This rearrangement joins TRBV4-3 to TRBJ1-4; the match to TRBD1 covers 11 bases. This CDR3 contains 19 residues. The ends lost 0 bases at V and 6 bases at J; junction bases unmatched: 12. Germline V gene lookup returns CDR1 LGHNA and CDR2 YSLEER. In DNA, the CDR3 is TGCGCCAGCAGCCAAGATAATGGACAGGGGGCTGCGGGTTATGAAAAACTGTTTTTT. Amino acids: CASSQDNGQGAAGYEKLFF.

The chain joins TRBV7-2 to TRBJ2-1; 11 nucleotides match TRBD2. The CDR3 spans 16 residues. Germline lookup yields CDR1 SGHTA and CDR2 FQGNSA. Trimming cost V 5 bases and J 8 bases; bases outside gene matches: 11. Written as DNA, the CDR3 is TGTGCCAGCAGCCCCCGCCGGATAGCGGGGGGGGATGAGCAGTTCTTC. Residues: CASSPRRIAGGDEQFF.

This chain connects TRBV27 to TRBJ1-5; maybe TRBD1 (6 bases). The ends were cut back, 5 bases at V and 6 bases at J, with 14 bases in the middle. Germline-derived CDR1 and CDR2 are MNHEY and SMNVEV (reference sequence). This CDR3 has 14 amino acids. DNA for the CDR3: TGTGCCAGCAGTCAAAGCACAGGGATTCAGCCCCAGCATTTT. Translation: CASSQSTGIQPQHF.

The V gene is TRBV5-1, the J gene TRBJ2-5; D ambiguous. Trimming stripped 6 bases from V and 5 bases from J, with 17 bases between. Germline V gives CDR1 SGHRS, CDR2 YFSETQ. This CDR3 has 14 residues. This CDR3 reads CASNLGELGETQYF. Written as DNA, the CDR3 is TGCGCCAGCAACCTAGGCGAGCTTGGGGAGACCCAGTACTTC.

This clone appeared a single time. V is TRBV5-1 and J is TRBJ2-3; unclear D gene. The V and J ends lost 0 bases and 0 bases respectively, with 8 bases between them. This CDR3 contains 15 residues. Germline V gene sequence: CDR1 SGHRS, CDR2 YFSETQ. Here the CDR3 DNA reads TGCGCCAGCAGCTTGGACGGTGCTAGCACAGATACGCAGTATTTT. It translates to CASSLDGASTDTQYF.

The chain joins TRBV5-6 to TRBJ1-1; weak D call: TRBD1 (6 bases). The germline V gene encodes CDR1 SGHDT and CDR2 YYEEEE. The CDR3 spans 14 residues. V lost 4 bases to trimming and J lost 2 bases, with 12 bases between them. CDR3 residues: CASSQTGPNTEAFF. As DNA, the CDR3 is TGTGCCAGCAGCCAGACAGGCCCTAACACTGAAGCTTTCTTT. Full variable domain (outside the CDR3, taken from reference TRBV5-6 and TRBJ1-1): DAGVTQSPTHLIKTRGQQVTLRCSPKSGHDTVSWYQQALGQGPQFIFQYYEEEERQRGNFPDRFSGHQFPNYSSELNVNALLLGDSALYLCASSQTGPNTEAFFGQGTRLTVV.

This clone has more than one count but fewer than ten. The chain recombines TRBV7-9 with TRBJ1-1; no clear D gene. The V end was cut by 2 bases, the J end by 1 base, with 5 bases between. Germline V gene sequence: CDR1 SEHNR, CDR2 FQNEAQ (reference sequence). This CDR3 spans 13 amino acids. In DNA, the CDR3 is TGTGCCAGCAGCTTATCAGGGAACACTGAAGCTTTCTTT. Its translation: CASSLSGNTEAFF.

This rearrangement joins TRBV2 to TRBJ2-7; the D gene is possibly TRBD1 (5 bases). Germline assignment: CDR1 SNHLY and CDR2 FYNNEI. Trimming cost V 8 bases and J 5 bases, with 13 bases left between them. This CDR3 spans 12 amino acids. The CDR3 protein is CASSLFRDEQYF. As DNA, the CDR3 is TGTGCCAGCTCGCTCTTCAGGGACGAGCAGTACTTC.

J is TRBJ1-3 and V is TRBV10-3; D is unresolved. Trimming pared 6 bases from V and 5 bases from J, leaving 8 bases between. The CDR3 sequence is 12 residues long. The germline gives CDR1 ENHRY, CDR2 SYGVKD. The CDR3 region is CAISEDRNTIYF. The CDR3 coding sequence is TGTGCCATCAGCGAAGACAGAAACACCATATATTTT.

The CDR3 region is CASSFQGTPGANVLTF. The CDR3 nucleotides read TGTGCCAGCAGCTTCCAGGGGACCCCTGGGGCCAACGTCCTGACTTTC. The rearrangement joins TRBV5-4 to TRBJ2-6; D is perhaps TRBD1 (6 bases). The CDR3 covers 16 residues. V lost 2 bases and J lost 2, with 11 bases in between. The V gene's germline CDR1 is SGHNT and CDR2 YYREEE (reference sequence).

This clone was detected once. The genes are TRBV4-2 and TRBJ1-1, with 7 bases identical to TRBD1. The CDR3 length is 17 residues. Germline V gene lookup returns CDR1 LGHNA and CDR2 YNFKEQ. V lost 0 bases, J lost 6 bases, and 13 bases stayed unmatched. The DNA for the CDR3 is TGTGCCAGCAGCCAAGATCTGGGTGAGGCAGGGGGGCCTGAAGCTTTCTTT. It yields the protein CASSQDLGEAGGPEAFF.

This rearrangement joins TRBV6-5 to TRBJ1-2; D not certain. This CDR3 region has 13 residues. CDR1 and CDR2 from the germline V gene are MNHEY and SVGAGI. Trimming pared 0 bases from V and 5 bases from J, leaving 7 bases between. The CDR3 DNA reads as TGTGCCAGCAGTTACTCTAGAGGATATGGCTACACCTTC. Protein sequence: CASSYSRGYGYTF.

This rearrangement joins TRBV5-4 to TRBJ1-1; the D gene is possibly TRBD1 (6 bases). The V end lost 3 bases, the J end lost 4 bases, and 16 bases lay between the germline ends. The CDR3 has 15 residues. Germline lookup yields CDR1 SGHNT and CDR2 YYREEE (reference sequence). The CDR3 DNA reads TGTGCCAGCAGCTCGGAACAGGGTTTCCTCACTGAAGCTTTCTTT. Translating gives CASSSEQGFLTEAFF.